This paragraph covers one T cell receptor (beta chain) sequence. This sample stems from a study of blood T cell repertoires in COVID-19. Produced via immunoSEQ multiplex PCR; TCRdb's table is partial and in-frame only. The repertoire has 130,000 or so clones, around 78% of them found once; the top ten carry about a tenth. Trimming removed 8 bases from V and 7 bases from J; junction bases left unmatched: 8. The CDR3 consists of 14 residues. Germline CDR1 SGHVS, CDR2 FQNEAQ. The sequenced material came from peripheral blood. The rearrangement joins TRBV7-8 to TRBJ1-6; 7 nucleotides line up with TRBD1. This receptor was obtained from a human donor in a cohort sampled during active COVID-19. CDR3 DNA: TGTGCCAGCTCTTCGACAGGGAGCAATTCACCCCTCCACTTT. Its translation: CASSSTGSNSPLHF.